These T cell receptor beta chains were read from a single sample in a study of shared clonotypes between healthy human individuals. Method: immunoSEQ multiplex PCR; TCRdb's copy keeps in-frame clones and lacks some. Among roughly 2.5 million clones listed, approximately 94% were seen once. The source material was naive CD4+ T cells sorted from blood. All receptors come from a man aged 18-30 years in good health. The CDR3 runs from the conserved cysteine through the conserved F or W. D genes are given only for firm matches. The size of a clone is reported for some rows only, either as once, few or many, or as a class for expanded clones.

J	V	D	size	length	CDR3	DNA
TRBJ2-7	TRBV4-3	TRBD2	NA	16	CASSLRGGTPTYEQYF	TGCGCCAGCAGCCTCCGGGGGGGGACTCCCACCTACGAGCAGTACTTC
TRBJ2-1	TRBV7-2	NA	NA	16	CASSRTGTSTGNEQFF	TGTGCCAGCAGCCGTACCGGGACCTCAACTGGAAATGAGCAGTTCTTC
TRBJ1-1	TRBV19	NA	once	17	CASSSFSPGVSNTEAFF	TGTGCCAGTTCCTCATTTTCTCCGGGGGTTTCGAACACTGAAGCTTTCTTT
TRBJ1-1	TRBV19	TRBD1	NA	16	CASSIPGGSMTTEAFF	TGTGCCAGTAGTATCCCAGGGGGCTCGATGACCACTGAAGCTTTCTTT
TRBJ1-6	TRBV27	NA	NA	16	CASTPSGPPRGSPLHF	TGTGCCAGCACCCCTAGCGGGCCCCCCCGCGGTTCACCCCTCCACTTT
TRBJ2-7	TRBV7-3	NA	NA	14	CASSSQAGRYEQYF	TGTGCCAGCAGCTCCCAGGCGGGAAGGTACGAGCAGTACTTC
TRBJ2-5	TRBV7-9	NA	once	16	CASSVSWDRRGETQYF	TGTGCCAGCAGCGTAAGCTGGGACCGCCGAGGGGAGACCCAGTACTTC
TRBJ2-6	TRBV7-9	NA	once	17	CASSFTVGFSGANVLTF	TGTGCCAGCAGTTTTACGGTCGGCTTCTCTGGGGCCAACGTCCTGACTTTC
TRBJ1-6	TRBV30	NA	NA	16	CAWSALGQFYNSPLHF	TGTGCCTGGAGTGCCCTAGGACAGTTCTATAATTCACCCCTCCACTTT
TRBJ1-1	TRBV5-1	NA	NA	14	CASSPEDRYTEAFF	TGCGCCAGCAGCCCAGAGGACAGATACACTGAAGCTTTCTTT
TRBJ2-3	TRBV9	NA	NA	14	CASSLALSPDTQYF	TGTGCCAGCAGCCTCGCACTGAGCCCAGATACGCAGTATTTT
TRBJ2-3	TRBV19	NA	once	15	CASSIDSDYTDTQYF	TGTGCCAGTAGTATTGACAGCGACTACACAGATACGCAGTATTTT
TRBJ1-2	TRBV10-3	NA	NA	13	CAISERINYGYTF	TGTGCCATCAGTGAAAGGATTAACTATGGCTACACCTTC
TRBJ2-2	TRBV2	TRBD1	NA	15	CASKGDRGNTGELFF	TGTGCCAGCAAAGGGGACAGGGGAAACACCGGGGAGCTGTTTTTT
TRBJ1-5	TRBV6-6	NA	NA	12	CASSYGEQPQHF	TGTGCCAGCAGTTACGGGGAACAGCCCCAGCATTTT
TRBJ1-6	TRBV7-8	NA	once	15	CASSLLIGRDSPLHF	TGTGCCAGCAGCCTACTTATTGGCAGAGATTCACCCCTCCACTTT
TRBJ1-2	TRBV19	TRBD1	NA	11	CARNRGYGYTF	TGTGCCAGGAACAGGGGCTATGGCTACACCTTC
TRBJ2-5	TRBV2	TRBD2	NA	14	CASSRGGAVETQYF	TGTGCCAGCAGTCGCGGGGGGGCCGTTGAGACCCAGTACTTC
TRBJ2-3	TRBV6-5	NA	NA	13	CASTPSGTDTQYF	TGTGCCAGCACCCCTAGCGGCACAGATACGCAGTATTTT
TRBJ1-4	TRBV5-1	NA	NA	13	CASSLVGGEKLFF	TGCGCCAGCAGCTTGGTGGGAGGAGAAAAACTGTTTTTT
TRBJ2-3	TRBV10-2	TRBD2	NA	16	CASSESTSGRMNTQYF	TGCGCCAGCAGTGAGTCGACTAGCGGGAGGATGAATACGCAGTATTTT
TRBJ1-4	TRBV14	NA	NA	15	CASSRDIASGEKLFF	TGTGCCAGCAGCCGAGACATCGCCTCTGGTGAAAAACTGTTTTTT
TRBJ1-1	TRBV7-9	NA	NA	14	CASRAVGMNTEAFF	TGTGCCAGCAGAGCCGTTGGTATGAACACTGAAGCTTTCTTT
TRBJ2-3	TRBV7-2	TRBD2	NA	14	CASSSQRGGDTQYF	TGTGCCAGCAGCTCACAGCGGGGGGGGGATACGCAGTATTTT
TRBJ2-7	TRBV11-2	TRBD2	NA	17	CASSLGGSGGLSYEQYF	TGTGCCAGCAGTCTAGGGGGTAGCGGGGGCCTTTCCTACGAGCAGTACTTC
TRBJ2-7	TRBV6-4	TRBD2	NA	18	CASSDPTRTSGSPYEQYF	TGTGCCAGCAGTGACCCTACAAGGACTAGCGGGAGCCCTTACGAGCAGTACTTC
TRBJ2-7	TRBV11-3	NA	NA	13	CASSAGEQYEQYF	TGTGCCAGCAGCGCAGGAGAGCAGTACGAGCAGTACTTC
TRBJ2-5	TRBV9	NA	NA	14	CASSGLEGTETQYF	TGTGCCAGCAGCGGCCTGGAGGGTACGGAGACCCAGTACTTC
TRBJ1-3	TRBV6-6	NA	NA	14	CASRSGASGNTIYF	TGTGCCAGCAGGTCAGGGGCCTCTGGAAACACCATATATTTT
TRBJ2-5	TRBV15	TRBD1	NA	14	CATSEQGAQETQYF	TGTGCCACCAGCGAACAGGGGGCGCAGGAGACCCAGTACTTC
TRBJ2-2	TRBV6-5	TRBD1	NA	14	CASSLTGDTGELFF	TGTGCCAGCAGTCTGACAGGGGACACCGGGGAGCTGTTTTTT
TRBJ2-5	TRBV5-1	NA	NA	10	CATTQETQYF	TGCGCCACCACCCAAGAGACCCAGTACTTC
TRBJ2-1	TRBV7-3	TRBD2	NA	15	CASSFGTSGGGGQFF	TGTGCCAGCAGCTTCGGAACTAGCGGGGGAGGCGGGCAGTTCTTC
TRBJ2-1	TRBV6-5	NA	NA	15	CASRSTTSSYNEQFF	TGTGCCAGCAGATCGACCACGAGCTCCTACAATGAGCAGTTCTTC
TRBJ1-4	TRBV6-1	TRBD1	NA	15	CASKRGTAGNEKLFF	TGTGCCAGCAAGCGAGGGACAGCCGGGAATGAAAAACTGTTTTTT
TRBJ1-5	TRBV5-6	TRBD1	NA	16	CASSFLGTGDYQPQHF	TGTGCCAGCAGCTTCCTCGGGACAGGGGATTATCAGCCCCAGCATTTT
TRBJ2-5	TRBV5-1	TRBD1	NA	13	CASNGAGGTGQYF	TGCGCCAGTAATGGGGCAGGGGGTACGGGCCAGTACTTC
TRBJ2-5	TRBV7-3	NA	NA	13	CASSGGAQETQYF	TGTGCCAGCAGCGGGGGAGCCCAAGAGACCCAGTACTTC
TRBJ1-4	TRBV5-4	NA	NA	14	CASSLEGRGEKLFF	TGTGCCAGCAGCTTGGAGGGGCGAGGTGAAAAACTGTTTTTT
TRBJ2-5	TRBV29-1	NA	NA	12	CSVEPGRETQYF	TGCAGCGTGGAACCGGGACGCGAGACCCAGTACTTC
TRBJ1-1	TRBV7-9	NA	NA	16	CASRPWGVMVNTEAFF	TGTGCCAGCAGGCCGTGGGGGGTTATGGTGAACACTGAAGCTTTCTTT
TRBJ1-6	TRBV2	TRBD1	NA	13	CASERGLISPLHF	TGTGCCAGCGAGAGGGGGCTAATTTCACCCCTCCACTTT
TRBJ2-2	TRBV2	TRBD2	NA	14	CASKVAGDTGELFF	TGTGCCAGCAAGGTAGCGGGAGACACCGGGGAGCTGTTTTTT
TRBJ1-5	TRBV5-6	NA	NA	14	CASSFRYSNQPQHF	TGTGCCAGCAGCTTCCGTTATAGCAATCAGCCCCAGCATTTT